This is a list of T cell receptor beta chains from one sample in a study of T cell responses to AZD1222 COVID-19 vaccine. Repertoires were generated with immunoSEQ multiplex PCR, while TCRdb's copy carries only in-frame clones and drops some. The sample lists around 140,000 clones, over 75% seen once, with roughly 5.2% in the top ten. Sequenced here: peripheral blood, sampled 28 days after the second dose of the MenACWY control vaccine. The receptors were gathered from an adult who received the MenACWY meningococcal vaccine as a control. CDR3s include the opening cysteine and the closing phenylalanine or tryptophan. D genes are given only for firm matches. The size field is filled for only some rows; it gives once, few, many or a size class.

V: TRBV28; D: .; size: .; J: TRBJ1-1; CDR3: CASSPKSVYTEAFF; DNA: TGTGCCAGCAGCCCGAAGTCAGTCTACACTGAAGCTTTCTTT
V: TRBV30; D: TRBD1; size: once; J: TRBJ1-6; CDR3: CAWSGDRASPLHF; DNA: TGTGCCTGGAGTGGGGACAGGGCCTCACCCCTCCACTTT
V: TRBV24-1; D: .; size: .; J: TRBJ2-2; CDR3: CATSDNTGELFF; DNA: TGTGCCACCAGTGATAATACGGGGGAGCTGTTTTTT
V: TRBV27; D: .; size: .; J: TRBJ1-6; CDR3: CASSVGSSYNSPLHF; DNA: TGTGCCAGCAGTGTAGGGAGCTCCTATAATTCACCCCTCCACTTT
V: TRBV6-5; D: .; size: .; J: TRBJ2-3; CDR3: CASTRRAADTQYF; DNA: TGTGCCAGCACCCGACGCGCAGCAGATACGCAGTATTTT
V: TRBV5-5; D: .; size: .; J: TRBJ1-2; CDR3: CASSRTGTAGGYTF; DNA: TGTGCCAGCAGCCGCACCGGGACCGCCGGCGGCTACACCTTC
V: TRBV7-9; D: .; size: .; J: TRBJ1-3; CDR3: CASSRVSGNTIYF; DNA: TGTGCCAGCTCACGGGTCTCTGGAAACACCATATATTTT
V: TRBV30; D: .; size: .; J: TRBJ2-7; CDR3: CAWSVLRVGGRPPYEQYF; DNA: TGTGCCTGGAGTGTATTAAGGGTTGGGGGCAGGCCACCCTACGAGCAGTACTTC
V: TRBV28; D: TRBD2; size: .; J: TRBJ2-1; CDR3: CASSLGGGGLADYNEQFF; DNA: TGTGCCAGCAGTTTGGGAGGGGGGGGACTAGCGGACTACAATGAGCAGTTCTTC
V: TRBV2; D: .; size: .; J: TRBJ1-2; CDR3: CASSQEPNYGYTF; DNA: TGTGCCAGTTCACAGGAGCCAAACTATGGCTACACCTTC
V: TRBV4-2; D: .; size: .; J: TRBJ1-1; CDR3: CASSQARDVYSMNTEAFF; DNA: TGTGCCAGCAGCCAAGCAAGGGACGTTTATAGCATGAACACTGAAGCTTTCTTT
V: TRBV20-1; D: .; size: .; J: TRBJ2-5; CDR3: CSAYSQETQYF; DNA: TGCAGTGCCTACAGCCAAGAGACCCAGTACTTC
V: TRBV5-1; D: TRBD2; size: .; J: TRBJ2-7; CDR3: CASSLLAGGNSYEQYF; DNA: TGCGCCAGCAGCTTGTTAGCGGGGGGGAACTCCTACGAGCAGTACTTC
V: TRBV7-2; D: .; size: .; J: TRBJ2-1; CDR3: CASRPGGLAINEQFF; DNA: TGTGCCAGCAGACCCGGAGGATTAGCCATCAATGAGCAGTTCTTC
V: TRBV7-9; D: .; size: .; J: TRBJ1-2; CDR3: CASSLSSGLSYGYTF; DNA: TGTGCCAGCAGCTTAAGTTCAGGGCTAAGCTATGGCTACACCTTC
V: TRBV20-1; D: .; size: .; J: TRBJ2-3; CDR3: CSASSPGRRTDTQYF; DNA: TGCAGTGCTAGTTCCCCGGGGAGGAGGACAGATACGCAGTATTTT
V: TRBV2; D: .; size: .; J: TRBJ1-2; CDR3: CASSDDPRSGYTF; DNA: TGTGCCAGCAGCGACGACCCAAGGTCGGGCTACACCTTC
V: TRBV11-3; D: .; size: .; J: TRBJ1-2; CDR3: CASSLGSYGYTF; DNA: TGTGCCAGCAGCTTAGGAAGCTATGGCTACACCTTC
V: TRBV19; D: .; size: once; J: TRBJ1-3; CDR3: CASSPLRGADGNTIYF; DNA: TGTGCCAGTAGTCCGTTGAGGGGGGCGGATGGAAACACCATATATTTT
V: TRBV15; D: .; size: .; J: TRBJ1-3; CDR3: CATAGGFGNTIYF; DNA: TGTGCCACCGCGGGGGGATTCGGAAACACCATATATTTT
V: TRBV30; D: .; size: .; J: TRBJ1-2; CDR3: CAWNEGYGYTF; DNA: TGTGCCTGGAATGAGGGCTACGGCTACACCTTC
V: TRBV30; D: TRBD1; size: .; J: TRBJ2-7; CDR3: CACKHPGGETYEQYF; DNA: TGTGCCTGTAAACACCCAGGGGGCGAAACCTACGAGCAGTACTTC
V: TRBV19; D: .; size: .; J: TRBJ2-5; CDR3: CASSIGGSRGFTRETQYF; DNA: TGTGCCAGTAGTATCGGAGGCAGCAGGGGATTTACCCGAGAGACCCAGTACTTC
V: TRBV10-3; D: .; size: .; J: TRBJ1-6; CDR3: CAISEREGEGSPLHF; DNA: TGTGCCATCAGTGAGAGAGAAGGGGAAGGTTCACCCCTCCACTTT
V: TRBV5-1; D: .; size: .; J: TRBJ2-3; CDR3: CASTGILGDTQYF; DNA: TGCGCCAGCACCGGGATCCTAGGGGATACGCAGTATTTT
V: TRBV9; D: TRBD1; size: once; J: TRBJ2-5; CDR3: CASSARQGQETQYF; DNA: TGTGCCAGCAGCGCGAGACAGGGACAAGAGACCCAGTACTTC
V: TRBV7-8; D: .; size: .; J: TRBJ1-1; CDR3: CASSLRTGTEAFF; DNA: TGTGCCAGCAGCCTACGGACGGGCACTGAAGCTTTCTTT
V: TRBV19; D: .; size: .; J: TRBJ2-5; CDR3: CASSHFTGTGRGETQYF; DNA: TGTGCCAGTAGCCATTTTACCGGGACTGGTAGAGGGGAGACCCAGTACTTC